Described below is a single TCR beta chain sequence and its context. Profiled with immunoSEQ multiplex PCR; TCRdb holds only in-frame clones, not every one. The table records 180,000 or so clones, about 86% of them present only once. The data stem from a study of blood T cell repertoires in COVID-19. The J segment lost 6 bases and the V segment lost 2 bases, leaving 12 bases of the junction unmatched. CDR1 and CDR2 from the germline V gene are SGHAT and FQNNGV. This CDR3 has 16 amino acids. J is TRBJ1-1 and V is TRBV11-2; TRBD1 matches at 7 bases. The receptor was isolated from a woman aged 30 to 39 with active or convalescent COVID-19. The material sequenced was peripheral blood. CDR3 loop: CASSLISKGAVSEAFF. The CDR3 DNA reads as TGTGCCAGCAGCTTAATTTCAAAGGGGGCGGTGTCTGAAGCTTTCTTT.